In its sample, the clone carrying this TCR beta chain was seen once. The data originate from a study of T cell changes during pregnancy in multiple sclerosis. TCRdb's copy holds only in-frame clones and misses some; the assay was immunoSEQ multiplex PCR. The sample has about 40,000 clones, 85% to 95% seen once. The sequence derives from a female donor with multiple sclerosis, enrolled in a pregnancy study. This specimen consisted of CD8+ T cells from peripheral blood mononuclear cells, obtained in the third trimester of pregnancy.

Here the CDR3 DNA reads TGTGCCAGCAGCGAGGATGGCGAGCAGTACTTC. Translated: CASSEDGEQYF. This sequence joins TRBV5-4 and TRBJ2-7; D uncertain. The germline gives CDR1 SGHNT, CDR2 YYREEE (reference sequence). Trimming left V 4 bases short and J 6 bases short, with 8 bases between. CDR3 length: 11 residues.